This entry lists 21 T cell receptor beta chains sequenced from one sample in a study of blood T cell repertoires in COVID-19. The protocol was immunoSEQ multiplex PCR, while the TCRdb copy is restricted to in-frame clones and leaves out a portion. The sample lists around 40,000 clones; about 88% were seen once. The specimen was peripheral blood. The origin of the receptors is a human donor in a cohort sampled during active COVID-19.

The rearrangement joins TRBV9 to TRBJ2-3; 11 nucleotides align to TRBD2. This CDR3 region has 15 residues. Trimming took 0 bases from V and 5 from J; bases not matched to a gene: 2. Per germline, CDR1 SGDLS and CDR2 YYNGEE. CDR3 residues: CASSVAGTSGDTQYF. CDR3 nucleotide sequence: TGTGCCAGCAGCGTAGCGGGGACTAGCGGAGATACGCAGTATTTT.

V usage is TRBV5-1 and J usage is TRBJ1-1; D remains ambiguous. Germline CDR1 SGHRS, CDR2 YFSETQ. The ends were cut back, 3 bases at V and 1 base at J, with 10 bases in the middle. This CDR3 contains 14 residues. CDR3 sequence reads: CASSYSGQNTEAFF. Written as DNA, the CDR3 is TGCGCCAGCAGCTACTCGGGTCAGAACACTGAAGCTTTCTTT.

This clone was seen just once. The CDR3 DNA sequence: TGCGCCAGCAGCCGCGGAATGGGGGGGGGCGCAGAGACCCAGTACTTC. This translates into CASSRGMGGGAETQYF. This sequence joins TRBV4-1 and TRBJ2-5, with a tentative D call TRBD2 (7 bases). V lost 4 bases and J lost 4, with 19 bases in between. This CDR3 is built from 16 residues. Per germline, CDR1 MGHRA and CDR2 YSYEKL.

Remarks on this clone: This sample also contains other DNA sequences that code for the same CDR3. The CDR3 protein is CASSPSGNYEQYF. CDR3 nucleotides: TGTGCCAGCTCACCTAGCGGAAACTACGAGCAGTACTTC. The chain has TRBV18 and TRBJ2-7; a weak D match, TRBD2 (6 bases). Germline V gene sequence: CDR1 KGHSH, CDR2 LQKENI. V was trimmed by 3 bases and J by 3 bases, leaving 9 bases between them. The CDR3 totals 13 residues.

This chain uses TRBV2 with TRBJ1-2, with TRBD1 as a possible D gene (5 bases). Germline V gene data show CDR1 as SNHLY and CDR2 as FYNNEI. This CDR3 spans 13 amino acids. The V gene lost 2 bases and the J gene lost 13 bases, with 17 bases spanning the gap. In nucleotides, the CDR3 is TGTGCCAGCAGTGAAAAGGTCCTAGGGGCGATCACCTTC. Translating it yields CASSEKVLGAITF.

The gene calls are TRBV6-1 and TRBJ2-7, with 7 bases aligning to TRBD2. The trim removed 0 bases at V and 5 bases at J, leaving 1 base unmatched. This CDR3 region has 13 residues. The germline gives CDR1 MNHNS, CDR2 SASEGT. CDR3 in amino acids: CASSEAGGHEQYF. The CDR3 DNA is TGTGCCAGCAGTGAAGCGGGAGGGCACGAGCAGTACTTC.

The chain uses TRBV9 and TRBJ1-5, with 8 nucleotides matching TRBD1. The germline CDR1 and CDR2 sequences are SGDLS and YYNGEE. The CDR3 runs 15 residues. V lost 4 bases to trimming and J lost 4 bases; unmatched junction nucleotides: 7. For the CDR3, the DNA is TGTGCCAGCAGCCCGCCGGGACAGGAAAATCAGCCCCAGCATTTT. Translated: CASSPPGQENQPQHF.

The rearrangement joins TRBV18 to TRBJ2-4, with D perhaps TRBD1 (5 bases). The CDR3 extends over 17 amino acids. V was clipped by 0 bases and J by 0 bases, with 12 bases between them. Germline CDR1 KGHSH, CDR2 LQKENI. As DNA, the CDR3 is TGTGCCAGCTCACCACCGCAGGGTGAATTAGCCAAAAACATTCAGTACTTC. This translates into CASSPPQGELAKNIQYF. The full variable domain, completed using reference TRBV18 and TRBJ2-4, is NAGVMQNPRHLVRRRGQEARLRCSPMKGHSHVYWYRQLPEEGLKFMVYLQKENIIDESGMPKERFSAEFPKEGPSILRIQQVVRGDSAAYFCASSPPQGELAKNIQYFGAGTRLSVL.

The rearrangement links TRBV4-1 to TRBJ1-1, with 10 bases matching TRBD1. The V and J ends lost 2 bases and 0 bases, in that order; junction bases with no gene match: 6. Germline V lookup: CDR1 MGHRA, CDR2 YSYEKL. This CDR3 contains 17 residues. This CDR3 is CASSQTRTGGVNTEAFF. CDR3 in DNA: TGCGCCAGCAGCCAAACTAGGACAGGGGGGGTGAACACTGAAGCTTTCTTT.

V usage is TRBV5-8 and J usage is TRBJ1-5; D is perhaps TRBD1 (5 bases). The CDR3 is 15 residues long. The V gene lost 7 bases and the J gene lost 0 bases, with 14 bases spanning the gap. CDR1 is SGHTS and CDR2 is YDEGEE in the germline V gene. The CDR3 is CASSGGQFSNQPQHF. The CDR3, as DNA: TGTGCCAGCTCGGGGGGTCAATTTAGCAATCAGCCCCAGCATTTT.

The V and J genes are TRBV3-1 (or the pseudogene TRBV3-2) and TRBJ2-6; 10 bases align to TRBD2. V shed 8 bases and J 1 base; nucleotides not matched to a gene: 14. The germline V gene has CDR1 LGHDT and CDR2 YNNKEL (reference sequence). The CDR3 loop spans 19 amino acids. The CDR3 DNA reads TGTGCCAGCGGAAGAGCGGGAGGGCCTGGCCTTTCTGGGGCCAACGTCCTGACTTTC. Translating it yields CASGRAGGPGLSGANVLTF.

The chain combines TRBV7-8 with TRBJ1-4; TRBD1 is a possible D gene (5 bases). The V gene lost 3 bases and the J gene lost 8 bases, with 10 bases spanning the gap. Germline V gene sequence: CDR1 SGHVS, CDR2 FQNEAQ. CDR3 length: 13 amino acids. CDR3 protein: CASSFGGFEKLFF. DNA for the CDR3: TGTGCCAGCAGCTTCGGGGGATTCGAAAAACTGTTTTTT.

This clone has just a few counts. The CDR3 sequence is CASSSGAGQPQHF. In DNA form, the CDR3 reads TGTGCCAGCTCAAGTGGGGCCGGTCAGCCCCAGCATTTT. The chain carries TRBV18 and TRBJ1-5; tentatively, D is TRBD1 (5 bases). The CDR3 is 13 amino acids. Germline-derived CDR1 and CDR2 are KGHSH and LQKENI. V shed 5 bases and J shed 6 bases, with 11 bases lying between them. The variable domain in full, completed from reference TRBV18 and TRBJ1-5, reads NAGVMQNPRHLVRRRGQEARLRCSPMKGHSHVYWYRQLPEEGLKFMVYLQKENIIDESGMPKERFSAEFPKEGPSILRIQQVVRGDSAAYFCASSSGAGQPQHFGDGTRLSIL.

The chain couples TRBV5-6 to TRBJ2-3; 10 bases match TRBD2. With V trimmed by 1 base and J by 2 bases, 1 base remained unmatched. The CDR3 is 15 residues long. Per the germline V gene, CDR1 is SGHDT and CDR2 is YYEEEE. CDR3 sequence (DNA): TGTGCCAGCAGCTTGACTAGCGGGGCCACAGATACGCAGTATTTT. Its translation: CASSLTSGATDTQYF.

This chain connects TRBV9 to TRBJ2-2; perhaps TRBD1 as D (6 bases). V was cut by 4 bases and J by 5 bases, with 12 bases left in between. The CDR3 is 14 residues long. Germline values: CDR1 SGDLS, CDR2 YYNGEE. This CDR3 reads CASSPGQTTGELFF. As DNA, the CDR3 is TGTGCCAGCAGCCCCGGACAGACAACCGGGGAGCTGTTTTTT. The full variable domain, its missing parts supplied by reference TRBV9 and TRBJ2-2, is DSGVTQTPKHLITATGQRVTLRCSPRSGDLSVYWYQQSLDQGLQFLIQYYNGEERAKGNILERFSAQQFPDLHSELNLSSLELGDSALYFCASSPGQTTGELFFGEGSRLTVL.

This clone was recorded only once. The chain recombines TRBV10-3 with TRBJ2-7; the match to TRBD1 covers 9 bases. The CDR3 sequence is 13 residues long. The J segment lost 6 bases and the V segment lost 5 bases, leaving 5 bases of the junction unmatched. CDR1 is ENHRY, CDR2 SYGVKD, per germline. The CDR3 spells CAISPGQGSEQYF. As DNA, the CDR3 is TGTGCCATCAGTCCGGGACAGGGATCCGAGCAGTACTTC.

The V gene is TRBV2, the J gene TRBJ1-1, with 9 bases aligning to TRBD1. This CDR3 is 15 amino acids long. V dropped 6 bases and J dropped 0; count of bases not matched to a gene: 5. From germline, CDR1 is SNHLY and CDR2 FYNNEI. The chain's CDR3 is CASRRTGAVNTEAFF. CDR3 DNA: TGTGCCAGCAGGCGGACAGGGGCGGTGAACACTGAAGCTTTCTTT.

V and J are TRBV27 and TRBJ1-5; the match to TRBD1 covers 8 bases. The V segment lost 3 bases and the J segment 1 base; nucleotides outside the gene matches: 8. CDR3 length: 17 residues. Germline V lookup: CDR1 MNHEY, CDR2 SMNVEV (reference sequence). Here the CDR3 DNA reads TGTGCCAGCAGTTTTAACAGGGGGGGTGTAAGCAATCAGCCCCAGCATTTT. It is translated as CASSFNRGGVSNQPQHF.

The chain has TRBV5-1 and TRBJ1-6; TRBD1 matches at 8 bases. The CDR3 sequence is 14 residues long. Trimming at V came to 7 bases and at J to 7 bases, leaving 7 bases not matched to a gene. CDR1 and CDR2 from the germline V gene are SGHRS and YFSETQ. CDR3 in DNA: TGCGCCAGCGCCTGGACAGGGCCGAATTCACCCCTCCACTTT. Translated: CASAWTGPNSPLHF.

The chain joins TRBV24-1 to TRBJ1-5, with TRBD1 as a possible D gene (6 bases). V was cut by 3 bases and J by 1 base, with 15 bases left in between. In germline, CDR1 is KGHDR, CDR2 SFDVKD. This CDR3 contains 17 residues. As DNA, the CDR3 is TGTGCCACCAGTGATCGGGGGGTAGGGGGAAGCAATCAGCCCCAGCATTTT. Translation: CATSDRGVGGSNQPQHF.

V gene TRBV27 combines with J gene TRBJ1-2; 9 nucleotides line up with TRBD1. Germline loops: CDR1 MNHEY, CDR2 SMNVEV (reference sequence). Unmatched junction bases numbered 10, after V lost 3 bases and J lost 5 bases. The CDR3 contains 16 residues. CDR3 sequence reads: CASSFSRGDRAYGYTF. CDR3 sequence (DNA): TGTGCCAGCAGTTTCTCCCGGGGGGACAGGGCTTATGGCTACACCTTC.